These 16 T cell receptor beta chains share one sample of origin, sequenced in a study of CD8+ T cells in alopecia areata. Once RNA had been extracted, it was reverse transcribed into cDNA to act as the sequencing template. Clones were sequenced by immunoSEQ multiplex PCR, and TCRdb holds only the in-frame ones, with some missing. The sample records some 150,000 clones, about 50% being singletons. Sequencing was performed on CD8+ T cells sorted from blood, taken at week 0. The receptors stem from a human donor with alopecia areata.

The chain links TRBV2 to TRBJ2-7, with 8 positions matching TRBD1. Germline V gene data show CDR1 as SNHLY and CDR2 as FYNNEI. J lost 7 bases, V lost 10 bases, and 15 bases had no gene match. The CDR3 is made up of 14 amino acids. CDR3 sequence (DNA): TGTGCCATCACCCCTCGCCAGGGGGCGGGGGAGCAGTACTTC. It codes for CAITPRQGAGEQYF.

J is TRBJ1-1 and V is TRBV2; D is undetermined. V lost 5 bases, J lost 1 base, and 8 bases lay in between. Germline V lookup: CDR1 SNHLY, CDR2 FYNNEI. There are 13 residues in the CDR3. The chain's CDR3 is CASSPGRNTEAFF. DNA of the CDR3: TGTGCCAGCAGTCCAGGTAGGAACACTGAAGCTTTCTTT.

Remarks on this clone: Other DNA sequences in the same sample also yield this CDR3. The CDR3 spells CAWSAGQRNQPQHF. CDR3 coding DNA: TGTGCCTGGAGTGCCGGACAGCGCAATCAGCCCCAGCATTTT. The chain uses TRBV30 and TRBJ1-5; maybe TRBD1 (6 bases). Germline CDR1 reads GTSNPN; CDR2 reads SVGIG (reference sequence). V was pared by 1 base and J by 2 bases, with 9 bases between. The CDR3 has 14 residues.

The chain is built from TRBV5-1 and TRBJ2-3; 8 bases match TRBD2. The ends lost 4 bases at V and 4 bases at J; junction bases unmatched: 8. The CDR3 runs to 15 residues. Germline CDR1 reads SGHRS; CDR2 reads YFSETQ. The CDR3 reads CASSHWGLVADTQYF. CDR3 DNA: TGCGCCAGCAGCCATTGGGGACTAGTCGCAGATACGCAGTATTTT.

The V gene is TRBV5-1, the J gene TRBJ1-1; 10 bases line up with TRBD1. CDR3 size: 13 residues. Germline CDR1 reads SGHRS; CDR2 reads YFSETQ. V trimming: 8 bases; J trimming: 3 bases; junction bases outside the gene matches: 4. The DNA for the CDR3 is TGCGCCAGTGGGACAGGGGCGGACACTGAAGCTTTCTTT. It encodes CASGTGADTEAFF.

The J gene is TRBJ2-1, the V gene TRBV2; 7 bases are a match to TRBD2. V gave up 6 bases and J gave up 10 bases; unmatched junction bases: 9. This CDR3 is built from 13 residues. Germline V lookup: CDR1 SNHLY, CDR2 FYNNEI. The CDR3 region has the DNA TGTGCCAGCAGACGAACCCCTAGCGGCGAGCAGTTCTTC. Residues: CASRRTPSGEQFF.

This clone showed up just a few times. The CDR3 is CASSLESGSLTDTQYF. DNA of the CDR3: TGTGCCAGCAGCTTAGAATCAGGATCCCTCACAGATACGCAGTATTTT. The J gene is TRBJ2-3, the V gene TRBV11-2; D unresolved. This CDR3 has 16 amino acids. Trimming removed 0 bases from V and 2 bases from J, with 12 bases in between. Germline V gene sequence: CDR1 SGHAT, CDR2 FQNNGV.

This clone was seen only a few times. This rearrangement joins TRBV7-9 to TRBJ1-1, with D uncertain. Germline lookup yields CDR1 SEHNR and CDR2 FQNEAQ (reference sequence). CDR3 length: 13 residues. The germline V and J ends were trimmed by 3 bases and 8 bases, with 13 bases remaining between them. DNA of the CDR3: TGTGCCAGCAGCTTCGGTCTCAACAGAGAAGCTTTCTTT. Translating gives CASSFGLNREAFF.

This sequence joins TRBV29-1 and TRBJ2-5; weak D call: TRBD1 (5 bases). The CDR3 extends over 12 amino acids. V was cut by 7 bases and J by 10 bases, with 19 bases left in between. Germline values: CDR1 SQVTM, CDR2 ANQGSEA. The CDR3: CSARPKGQDQYF. The DNA for the CDR3 is TGCAGCGCCCGACCAAAGGGGCAGGACCAGTACTTC.

This clone has a handful of counts. This chain uses TRBV7-9 with TRBJ2-1; D is uncertain. Trimming cost V 2 bases and J 4 bases, with 12 bases left between them. This CDR3 has 15 amino acids. Per germline, CDR1 SEHNR and CDR2 FQNEAQ (reference sequence). The CDR3 sequence is CASSLISGRYNEQFF. The CDR3 DNA follows: TGTGCCAGCAGCTTAATATCCGGAAGGTACAATGAGCAGTTCTTC.

The V and J genes are TRBV29-1 and TRBJ1-2, with 9 bases fitting TRBD1. This CDR3 has 13 amino acids. V lost 7 bases, J lost 2 bases, and 5 bases stayed unmatched. Germline loops: CDR1 SQVTM, CDR2 ANQGSEA. The CDR3 nucleotides read TGCAGCGCGCCCGACAGGGGGAACTATGGCTACACCTTC. Amino acid sequence: CSAPDRGNYGYTF.

V usage is TRBV30 and J usage is TRBJ1-1, with a weak D call TRBD1 (6 bases). Trimming shortened V by 1 base and J by 2 bases, and 11 bases separated the two germline ends. The CDR3 length is 14 residues. CDR1 and CDR2 (germline): GTSNPN, SVGIG (reference sequence). The CDR3 nucleotides are TGTGCCTGGAGTGAGACAGGCATAAACACTGAAGCTTTCTTT. Its translation: CAWSETGINTEAFF.

The chain joins TRBV5-1 to TRBJ2-1, with 7 bases fitting TRBD1. The germline V gene has CDR1 SGHRS and CDR2 YFSETQ. The V segment lost 4 bases and the J segment 4 bases; nucleotides outside the gene matches: 8. The CDR3 contains 15 residues. Here the CDR3 reads CASSPERQGYNEQFF. The CDR3 DNA follows: TGCGCCAGCAGCCCGGAACGACAGGGATACAATGAGCAGTTCTTC.

This clone was recorded only once. The chain recombines TRBV11-2 with TRBJ2-3; possibly TRBD1 or TRBD2 for D (5 bases each). The germline V gene has CDR1 SGHAT and CDR2 FQNNGV. Trimming left V 4 bases short and J 7 bases short, with 12 bases between. This CDR3 is 13 amino acids long. In nucleotides, the CDR3 is TGTGCCAGCAGCTCCTCGGGGCGGAATACGCAGTATTTT. The encoded protein is CASSSSGRNTQYF.

V is TRBV2 and J is TRBJ2-3; 9 nucleotides line up with TRBD2. V was pared by 2 bases and J by 4 bases, with 7 bases of the junction left unmatched. Germline CDR1 SNHLY, CDR2 FYNNEI. The CDR3 has 16 residues. CDR3 region: CASSETLAGYADTQYF. The CDR3, as DNA: TGTGCCAGCAGTGAAACCCTAGCGGGGTACGCAGATACGCAGTATTTT.

The rearrangement joins TRBV20-1 to TRBJ2-1; D might be TRBD1 (6 bases). From germline, CDR1 is DFQATT and CDR2 SNEGSKA (reference sequence). Trimming removed 4 bases from V and 13 bases from J, with 11 bases in between. The CDR3 sequence is 10 residues long. The CDR3: CSAIVDRQFF. As DNA, the CDR3 is TGCAGTGCTATAGTGGACAGACAGTTCTTC.